Following are 29 T cell receptor beta chains from one sample sequenced in a study of blood T cell repertoires in COVID-19. The table came from immunoSEQ multiplex PCR; TCRdb's copy has only in-frame clones and leaves some out. The data show about 300,000 clones, 85% seen once. Sequenced sample: PBMCs or T cells enriched from blood (not recorded which). The receptor set was obtained from a woman in her twenties or thirties who had been exposed to COVID-19.

The V call is TRBV2, the J call TRBJ2-7; 8 bases align to TRBD1. Germline values: CDR1 SNHLY, CDR2 FYNNEI. The CDR3 loop spans 14 amino acids. V was clipped by 3 bases and J by 5 bases; unmatched bases: 6. As DNA, the CDR3 is TGTGCCAGCAGTGACGACAGGGGTTTCGACGAGCAGTACTTC. It yields the protein CASSDDRGFDEQYF.

The chain combines TRBV28 with TRBJ1-2; TRBD1 matches 7 bases. Germline V gene lookup returns CDR1 MDHEN and CDR2 SYDVKM. Trimming cost V 5 bases and J 4 bases; bases outside gene matches: 1. CDR3 length equals 12 residues. This chain's CDR3 is CASSDRVYGYTF. The CDR3 DNA is TGTGCCAGCAGTGACAGGGTCTATGGCTACACCTTC.

Many counts were recorded for this clone. The gene calls are TRBV3-1 (or the pseudogene TRBV3-2) and TRBJ2-1, with 12 bases that match TRBD2. The germline V gene has CDR1 LGHDT and CDR2 YNNKEL (reference sequence). V lost 0 bases, J lost 7 bases, and 10 bases stayed unmatched. This CDR3 has 18 amino acids. Written as DNA, the CDR3 is TGTGCCAGCAGCCAAGATTGGGCTAGCGGGAGGGGAAGGAATGAGCAGTTCTTC. Protein product: CASSQDWASGRGRNEQFF.

This chain connects TRBV4-2 to TRBJ2-5, with 8 bases that match TRBD2. There are 16 residues in the CDR3. Losses at the gene ends were 1 base for V and 1 base for J; bases not matched to a gene: 5. CDR1 is LGHNA and CDR2 is YNFKEQ in the germline V gene. The CDR3 nucleotides read TGTGCCAGCAGCCAAGGCTCTAGCGGGCCCCAAGAGACCCAGTACTTC. The encoded protein is CASSQGSSGPQETQYF.

This chain connects TRBV5-6 to TRBJ2-1; D gene uncertain. Germline values: CDR1 SGHDT, CDR2 YYEEEE. This CDR3 contains 15 residues. V was clipped by 1 base and J by 5 bases, with 13 bases between them. DNA for the CDR3: TGTGCCAGCAGCTTGTGGAATAGCAACAACAATGAGCAGTTCTTC. It specifies CASSLWNSNNNEQFF.

The rearrangement uses TRBV6-6 and TRBJ1-4; 8 positions match TRBD1. Germline V gene data show CDR1 as MNHNY and CDR2 as SVGAGI (reference sequence). The CDR3 has 14 residues. V lost 7 bases and J lost 3; bases outside the gene matches: 4. The CDR3 reads CASTGRGPNEKLFF. For the CDR3, the DNA is TGTGCCAGCACAGGCAGGGGGCCTAATGAAAAACTGTTTTTT.

CDR3 DNA sequence: TGTGCCAGCAGCCAAGTCCGGGACTATGGCTACACCTTC. It is translated as CASSQVRDYGYTF. The J gene is TRBJ1-2, the V gene TRBV14; D gene uncertain. Deletions cut 1 base from V and 3 bases from J, with 6 bases between. The CDR3 is 13 amino acids. CDR1 SGHDN and CDR2 FVKESK come from the germline V gene.

This rearrangement joins TRBV2 to TRBJ1-1, with D hard to call. The CDR3 contains 13 residues. Germline CDR1 and CDR2: SNHLY and FYNNEI. The V end lost 5 bases, the J end lost 8 bases, and 15 bases lay between the germline ends. CDR3 loop: CASSLHQVLEAFF. Written as DNA, the CDR3 is TGTGCCAGCAGTTTGCATCAGGTTCTGGAAGCTTTCTTT.

The V and J genes are TRBV7-6 and TRBJ1-1, with 9 positions matching TRBD1. V lost 5 bases and J lost 1; bases outside the gene matches: 11. CDR1 and CDR2 (germline): SGHVS, FNYEAQ. This CDR3 spans 17 amino acids. In DNA form, the CDR3 reads TGTGCCAGCAGCCTCGTAGTCACAGGGGGCCCGAACACTGAAGCTTTCTTT. Translated, it gives CASSLVVTGGPNTEAFF.

V usage is TRBV7-9 and J usage is TRBJ2-5; TRBD2 matches 10 bases. The CDR3 is 15 residues long. Germline loops: CDR1 SEHNR, CDR2 FQNEAQ (reference sequence). V trimming: 2 bases; J trimming: 2 bases; junction bases outside the gene matches: 2. CDR3 DNA sequence: TGTGCCAGCAGCTTAAGCGGGAGGGCGCAAGAGACCCAGTACTTC. Translation: CASSLSGRAQETQYF. Full variable domain (missing parts from reference TRBV7-9 and TRBJ2-5): DTGVSQNPRHKITKRGQNVTFRCDPISEHNRLYWYRQTLGQGPEFLTYFQNEAQLEKSRLLSDRFSAERPKGSFSTLEIQRTEQGDSAMYLCASSLSGRAQETQYFGPGTRLLVL.

The chain is built from TRBV10-3 and TRBJ1-1; D uncertain. The CDR3 has 13 residues. The V end lost 2 bases, the J end lost 2 bases, and 6 bases lay between the germline ends. Germline CDR1 reads ENHRY; CDR2 reads SYGVKD. CDR3 in amino acids: CAISETANTEAFF. The CDR3 nucleotides read TGTGCCATCAGTGAGACAGCTAACACTGAAGCTTTCTTT.

The genes are TRBV3-1 (or the pseudogene TRBV3-2) and TRBJ1-2; a weak D match, TRBD1 (6 bases). CDR1 and CDR2 from the germline V gene are LGHDT and YNNKEL (reference sequence). The CDR3 covers 14 residues. Trimming left V 1 base short and J 2 bases short, with 8 bases between. As DNA, the CDR3 is TGTGCCAGCAGCCAAGCGCAGGGGAACTATGGCTACACCTTC. Its translation is CASSQAQGNYGYTF.

The rearrangement links TRBV5-4 to TRBJ2-7, with TRBD1 matching over 8 bases. The V segment lost 3 bases and the J segment 3 bases; nucleotides outside the gene matches: 8. The length of the CDR3 is 15 residues. In germline, CDR1 is SGHNT, CDR2 YYREEE (reference sequence). The CDR3 is CASSYPGQAFYEQYF. The CDR3 nucleotides read TGTGCCAGCAGCTATCCGGGACAGGCGTTCTACGAGCAGTACTTC.

The V and J genes are TRBV7-3 and TRBJ2-1; 8 bases fit TRBD1. The CDR3 has 15 residues. The germline gives CDR1 SGHTA, CDR2 FQGTGA. V lost 2 bases, J lost 9 bases, and 9 bases stayed unmatched. This chain's CDR3 is CASSLQGAHASEQFF. The CDR3, as DNA: TGTGCCAGCAGCTTACAGGGGGCGCACGCTAGTGAGCAGTTCTTC.

For the CDR3, the DNA is TGTGCCAGCAGCTCAAACTGGGAGAGCTCCTATAATTCACCCCTCCACTTT. Its protein is CASSSNWESSYNSPLHF. The rearrangement uses TRBV13 and TRBJ1-6; D is uncertain. CDR1 and CDR2 (germline): PRHDT, FYEKMQ (reference sequence). The V gene lost 4 bases and the J gene lost 0 bases, with 13 bases spanning the gap. This CDR3 has 17 residues.

CDR3 sequence (DNA): TGTGCCAGCAGCCTGTACACTGAAGCTTTCTTT. This codes for CASSLYTEAFF. The V and J genes are TRBV5-6 and TRBJ1-1; no reliable D call. This CDR3 is built from 11 residues. CDR1 and CDR2 from the germline V gene are SGHDT and YYEEEE. Trimming stripped 4 bases from V and 3 bases from J, with 4 bases between.

This clone appeared a single time. J is TRBJ2-1 and V is TRBV28, with D unclear. Germline values: CDR1 MDHEN, CDR2 SYDVKM. The CDR3 contains 15 residues. V was trimmed by 5 bases and J by 8 bases, leaving 19 bases between them. The CDR3 bases are TGTGCCAGCAGTATCTCAACCCTAGTGAGCCATGAGCAGTTCTTC. It yields the protein CASSISTLVSHEQFF.

This clone was counted only a few times. The V call is TRBV5-1, the J call TRBJ2-7; 7 positions agree with TRBD1. The CDR3 sequence is 17 residues long. Trimming took 4 bases from V and 2 from J; bases not matched to a gene: 15. From germline, CDR1 is SGHRS and CDR2 YFSETQ. The CDR3 is CASSDPLDRVTPYEQYF. Written as DNA, the CDR3 is TGCGCCAGCAGCGATCCCTTAGACAGGGTAACTCCCTACGAGCAGTACTTC.

The chain has TRBV7-2 and TRBJ1-1; D is possibly TRBD1 (6 bases). The V and J ends lost 2 bases and 1 base respectively, with 11 bases between them. The CDR3 totals 15 residues. CDR1 is SGHTA and CDR2 is FQGNSA in the germline V gene. The CDR3 DNA reads TGTGCCAGCAGCTTATGGGGACACAGGAACACTGAAGCTTTCTTT. Translating it yields CASSLWGHRNTEAFF. Looking up the rest from reference TRBV7-2 and TRBJ1-1 gives the full variable domain: GAGVSQSPSNKVTEKGKDVELRCDPISGHTALYWYRQSLGQGLEFLIYFQGNSAPDKSGLPSDRFSAERTGGSVSTLTIQRTQQEDSAVYLCASSLWGHRNTEAFFGQGTRLTVV.

CDR3 in DNA: TGTGCCAGCAGTTCCTTCGTCCCTAGCCCCGTTGGCTACACCTTC. Protein: CASSSFVPSPVGYTF. The rearrangement uses TRBV28 and TRBJ1-2; D is unclear. V lost 4 bases, J lost 7 bases, and 19 bases lay in between. This CDR3 region has 15 residues. Germline V gives CDR1 MDHEN, CDR2 SYDVKM.

Regarding this clone: Mismatch with germline at one junction end may stem from a read error. This chain connects TRBV5-1 to TRBJ2-5; 11 bases fit TRBD1. Germline CDR1 reads SGHRS; CDR2 reads YFSETQ. The CDR3 extends over 14 amino acids. CDR3 DNA: TGCGCCAGCAGATTGGACAGGGGGCGGGAGACCCAGTACTTC. This gives the protein CASRLDRGRETQYF.

This clone appeared once. This chain joins TRBV19 and TRBJ2-7; 9 nucleotides agree with TRBD1. Germline-derived CDR1 and CDR2 are LNHDA and SQIVND (reference sequence). The CDR3 runs 14 residues. After removal of 5 bases from V and 5 bases from J, the junction contained 7 bases not matched to a gene. The CDR3 DNA reads as TGTGCCAGTAGTCCGGGACAGGGCTACCACGAGCAGTACTTC. This translates into CASSPGQGYHEQYF.

The genes are TRBV19 and TRBJ1-5; 7 bases are a match to TRBD1. Germline V gene data show CDR1 as LNHDA and CDR2 as SQIVND (reference sequence). V was clipped by 5 bases and J by 3 bases; unmatched bases: 4. The CDR3 has 14 amino acids. The CDR3 DNA follows: TGTGCCAGTAGTGCACAGGGGACCAATCAGCCCCAGCATTTT. Translated, it gives CASSAQGTNQPQHF. Together with reference TRBV19 and TRBJ1-5, the CDR3 gives the full variable domain: DGGITQSPKYLFRKEGQNVTLSCEQNLNHDAMYWYRQDPGQGLRLIYYSQIVNDFQKGDIAEGYSVSREKKESFPLTVTSAQKNPTAFYLCASSAQGTNQPQHFGDGTRLSIL.

The chain uses TRBV30 and TRBJ1-5; TRBD1 matches at 10 bases. The CDR3 extends over 15 amino acids. With 3 bases clipped from V and 5 bases from J, the junction kept 7 bases outside the gene matches. Germline assignment: CDR1 GTSNPN and CDR2 SVGIG (reference sequence). Here the CDR3 reads CAWSDRDRGYQPQHF. The CDR3 DNA follows: TGTGCCTGGAGCGACCGGGACAGGGGATATCAGCCCCAGCATTTT.

V usage is TRBV18 and J usage is TRBJ2-7, with D possibly TRBD1 on 6 matching bases. The CDR3 length is 14 residues. CDR1 is KGHSH and CDR2 is LQKENI in the germline V gene. V was trimmed by 3 bases and J by 2 bases, leaving 11 bases between them. The CDR3 sequence is CASSPQTGTYEQYF. DNA of the CDR3: TGTGCCAGCTCACCTCAGACAGGAACCTACGAGCAGTACTTC.

The chain employs TRBV7-6 and TRBJ1-1, with 11 bases identical to TRBD1. Looked up from germline, CDR1 is SGHVS and CDR2 is FNYEAQ. V dropped 10 bases and J dropped 4; count of bases not matched to a gene: 5. This CDR3 spans 13 amino acids. The CDR3 DNA follows: TGTGCCATAGGGACAGGGGGAAGCACTGAAGCTTTCTTT. Translation gives CAIGTGGSTEAFF.

Comments on this clone: The sample carries other DNA sequences with the same CDR3. This rearrangement joins TRBV4-1 to TRBJ1-5, with TRBD1 matching over 7 bases. CDR3 length equals 15 residues. V shed 3 bases and J 6 bases; nucleotides not matched to a gene: 8. Germline-derived CDR1 and CDR2 are MGHRA and YSYEKL. CDR3 sequence (DNA): TGCGCCAGCAGCCAGGGCGACAGGGACGGTCAGCCCCAGCATTTT. It yields the protein CASSQGDRDGQPQHF.

This clone has more than one count but fewer than ten. This chain links TRBV27 with TRBJ2-2, with unresolved D. V was shortened by 3 bases and J by 7 bases, with 9 bases between the two germline ends. Per germline, CDR1 MNHEY and CDR2 SMNVEV (reference sequence). This CDR3 contains 13 residues. This CDR3 reads CASSFLAGGELFF. In DNA form, the CDR3 reads TGTGCCAGCAGTTTCTTAGCCGGCGGGGAGCTGTTTTTT.

The chain links TRBV24-1 to TRBJ2-5, with 8 bases lining up with TRBD1. V lost 4 bases to trimming and J lost 5 bases; unmatched junction nucleotides: 8. The CDR3 is 15 residues long. Germline CDR1 KGHDR, CDR2 SFDVKD. In nucleotides, the CDR3 is TGTGCCACCAGTGACCCGACAGGGGCCGGGGAGACCCAGTACTTC. It translates to CATSDPTGAGETQYF.